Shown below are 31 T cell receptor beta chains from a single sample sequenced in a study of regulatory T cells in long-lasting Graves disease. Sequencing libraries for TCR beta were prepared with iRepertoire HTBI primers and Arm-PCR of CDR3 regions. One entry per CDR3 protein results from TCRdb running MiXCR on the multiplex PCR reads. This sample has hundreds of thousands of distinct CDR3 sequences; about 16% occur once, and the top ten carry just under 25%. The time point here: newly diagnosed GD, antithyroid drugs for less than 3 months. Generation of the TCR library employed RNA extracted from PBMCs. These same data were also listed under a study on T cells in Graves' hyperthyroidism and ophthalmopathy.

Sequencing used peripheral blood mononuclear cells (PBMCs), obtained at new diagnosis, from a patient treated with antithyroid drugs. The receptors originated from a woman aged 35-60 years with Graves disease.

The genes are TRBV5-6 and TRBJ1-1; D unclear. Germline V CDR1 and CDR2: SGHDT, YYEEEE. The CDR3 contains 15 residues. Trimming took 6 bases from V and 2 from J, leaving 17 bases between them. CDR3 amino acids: CASNQGRLPNTEAFF. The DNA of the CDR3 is TGTGCCAGCAACCAAGGACGACTACCAAACACTGAAGCTTTCTTT.

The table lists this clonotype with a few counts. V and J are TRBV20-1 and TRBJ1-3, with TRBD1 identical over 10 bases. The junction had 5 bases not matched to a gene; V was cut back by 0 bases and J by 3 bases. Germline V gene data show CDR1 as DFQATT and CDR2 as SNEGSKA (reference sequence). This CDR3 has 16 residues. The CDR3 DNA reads TGCAGTGCTAGAGATTCGACAGGGGGCTTTGGAAACACCATATATTTT. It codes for CSARDSTGGFGNTIYF.

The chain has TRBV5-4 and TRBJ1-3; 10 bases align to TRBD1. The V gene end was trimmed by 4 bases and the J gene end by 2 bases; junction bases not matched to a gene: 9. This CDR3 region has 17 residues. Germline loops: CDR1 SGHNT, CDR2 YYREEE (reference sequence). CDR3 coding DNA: TGTGCCAGCAGCGTCCCGGGACAGGGGTGGGCTGGAAACACCATATATTTT. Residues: CASSVPGQGWAGNTIYF.

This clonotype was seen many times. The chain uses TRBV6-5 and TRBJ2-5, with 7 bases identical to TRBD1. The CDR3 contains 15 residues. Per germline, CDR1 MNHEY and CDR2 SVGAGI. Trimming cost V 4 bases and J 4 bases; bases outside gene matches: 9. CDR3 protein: CASSLERGHAETQYF. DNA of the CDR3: TGTGCCAGCAGTTTGGAAAGGGGGCATGCAGAGACCCAGTACTTC.

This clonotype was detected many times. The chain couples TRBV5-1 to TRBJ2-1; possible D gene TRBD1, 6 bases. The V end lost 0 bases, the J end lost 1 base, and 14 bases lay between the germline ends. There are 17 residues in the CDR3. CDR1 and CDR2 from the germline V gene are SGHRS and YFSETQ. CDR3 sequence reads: CASSLAGQGKSYNEQFF. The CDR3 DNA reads TGCGCCAGCAGCTTGGCCGGTCAGGGGAAATCCTACAATGAGCAGTTCTTC.

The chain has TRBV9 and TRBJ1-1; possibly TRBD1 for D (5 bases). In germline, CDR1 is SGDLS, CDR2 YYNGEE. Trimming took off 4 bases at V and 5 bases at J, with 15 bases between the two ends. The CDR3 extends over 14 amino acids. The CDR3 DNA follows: TGTGCCAGCAGCCCCGCGACAGTTGGAACTGAAGCTTTCTTT. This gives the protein CASSPATVGTEAFF. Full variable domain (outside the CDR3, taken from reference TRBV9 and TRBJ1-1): DSGVTQTPKHLITATGQRVTLRCSPRSGDLSVYWYQQSLDQGLQFLIQYYNGEERAKGNILERFSAQQFPDLHSELNLSSLELGDSALYFCASSPATVGTEAFFGQGTRLTVV.

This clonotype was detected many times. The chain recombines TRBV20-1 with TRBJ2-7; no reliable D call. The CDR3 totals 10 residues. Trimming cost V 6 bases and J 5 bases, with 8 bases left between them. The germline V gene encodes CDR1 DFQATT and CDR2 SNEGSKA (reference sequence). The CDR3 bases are TGCAGTGCATCTCGCGACGAGCAGTACTTC. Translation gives CSASRDEQYF.

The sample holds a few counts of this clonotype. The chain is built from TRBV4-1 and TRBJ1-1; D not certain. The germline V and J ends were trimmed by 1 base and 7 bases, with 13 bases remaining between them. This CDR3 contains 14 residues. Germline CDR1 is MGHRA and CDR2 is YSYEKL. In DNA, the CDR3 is TGCGCCAGCAGCCAAGTGGGTGGGCGGATTGAAGCTTTCTTT. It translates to CASSQVGGRIEAFF.

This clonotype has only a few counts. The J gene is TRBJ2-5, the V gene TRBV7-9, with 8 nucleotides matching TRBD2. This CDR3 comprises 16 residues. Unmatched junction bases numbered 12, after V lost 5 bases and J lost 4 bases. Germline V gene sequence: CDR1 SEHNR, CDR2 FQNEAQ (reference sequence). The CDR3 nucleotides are TGTGCCAGCAGCCCCCAGGGCGGGGGGCAGGGAGAGACCCAGTACTTC. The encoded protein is CASSPQGGGQGETQYF.

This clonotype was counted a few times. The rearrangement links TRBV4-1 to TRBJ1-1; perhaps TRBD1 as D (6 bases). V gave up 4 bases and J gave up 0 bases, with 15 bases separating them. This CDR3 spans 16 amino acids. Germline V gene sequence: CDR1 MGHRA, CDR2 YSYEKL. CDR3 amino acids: CASSPGTQPMNTEAFF. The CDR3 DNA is TGCGCCAGCAGCCCCGGGACACAACCCATGAACACTGAAGCTTTCTTT.

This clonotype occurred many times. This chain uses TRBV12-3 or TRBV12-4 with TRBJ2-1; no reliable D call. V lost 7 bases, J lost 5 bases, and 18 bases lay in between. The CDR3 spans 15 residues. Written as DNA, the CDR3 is TGTGCCAGCACCCCCTCTGGCCAAGAGCACAATGAGCAGTTCTTC. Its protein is CASTPSGQEHNEQFF.

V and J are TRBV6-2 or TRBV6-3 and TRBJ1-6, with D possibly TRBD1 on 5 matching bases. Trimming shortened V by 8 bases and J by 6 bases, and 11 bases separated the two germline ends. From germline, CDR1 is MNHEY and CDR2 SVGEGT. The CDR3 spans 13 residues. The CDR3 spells CASVGGRNSPLHF. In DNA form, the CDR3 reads TGTGCCAGCGTGGGGGGTCGTAATTCACCCCTCCACTTT.

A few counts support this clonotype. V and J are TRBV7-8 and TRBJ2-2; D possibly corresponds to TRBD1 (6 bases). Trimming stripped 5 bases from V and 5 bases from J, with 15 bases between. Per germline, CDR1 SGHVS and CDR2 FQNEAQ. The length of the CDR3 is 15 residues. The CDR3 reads CASSPNRVGTGELFF. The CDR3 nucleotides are TGTGCCAGCAGCCCTAACAGGGTGGGGACCGGGGAGCTGTTTTTT.

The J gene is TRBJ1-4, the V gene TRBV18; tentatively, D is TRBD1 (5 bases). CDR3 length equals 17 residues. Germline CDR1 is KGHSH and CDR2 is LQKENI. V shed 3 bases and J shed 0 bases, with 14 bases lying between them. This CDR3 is CASSPSPDRSTNEKLFF. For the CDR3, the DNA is TGTGCCAGCTCACCTTCCCCCGACAGATCAACTAATGAAAAACTGTTTTTT.

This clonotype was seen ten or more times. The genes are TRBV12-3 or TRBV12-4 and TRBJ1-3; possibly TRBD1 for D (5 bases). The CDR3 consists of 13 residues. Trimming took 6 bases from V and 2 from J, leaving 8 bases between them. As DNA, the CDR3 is TGTGCCAGCAGAGGAGGGGCTGGAAACACCATATATTTT. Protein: CASRGGAGNTIYF.

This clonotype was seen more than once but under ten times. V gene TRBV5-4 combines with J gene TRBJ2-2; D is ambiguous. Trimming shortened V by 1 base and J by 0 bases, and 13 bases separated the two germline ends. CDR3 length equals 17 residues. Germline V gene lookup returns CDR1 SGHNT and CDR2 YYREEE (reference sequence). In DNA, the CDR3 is TGTGCCAGCAGCTTGCTCAGGCACGGAACGAACACCGGGGAGCTGTTTTTT. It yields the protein CASSLLRHGTNTGELFF. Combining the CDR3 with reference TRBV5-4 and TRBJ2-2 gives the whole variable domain ETGVTQSPTHLIKTRGQQVTLRCSSQSGHNTVSWYQQALGQGPQFIFQYYREEENGRGNFPPRFSGLQFPNYSSELNVNALELDDSALYLCASSLLRHGTNTGELFFGEGSRLTVL.

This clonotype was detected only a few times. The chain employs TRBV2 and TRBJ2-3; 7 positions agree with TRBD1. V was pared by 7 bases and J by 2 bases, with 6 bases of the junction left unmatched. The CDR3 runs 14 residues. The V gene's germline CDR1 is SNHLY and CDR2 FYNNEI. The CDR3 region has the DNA TGTGCCAGCAACGGACAGGACCACACAGATACGCAGTATTTT. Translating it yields CASNGQDHTDTQYF.

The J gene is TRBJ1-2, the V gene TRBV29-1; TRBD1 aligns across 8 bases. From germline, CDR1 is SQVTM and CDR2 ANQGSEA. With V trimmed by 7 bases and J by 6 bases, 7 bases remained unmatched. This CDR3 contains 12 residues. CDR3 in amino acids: CSGRTGRDGYTF. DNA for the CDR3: TGCAGCGGACGGACAGGGAGGGATGGCTACACCTTC.

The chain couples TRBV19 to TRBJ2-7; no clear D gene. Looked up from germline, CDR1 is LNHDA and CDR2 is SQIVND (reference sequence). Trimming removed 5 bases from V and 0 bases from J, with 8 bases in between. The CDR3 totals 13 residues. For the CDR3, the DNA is TGTGCCAGTAGTGGGAAAAGCTCCTACGAGCAGTACTTC. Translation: CASSGKSSYEQYF.

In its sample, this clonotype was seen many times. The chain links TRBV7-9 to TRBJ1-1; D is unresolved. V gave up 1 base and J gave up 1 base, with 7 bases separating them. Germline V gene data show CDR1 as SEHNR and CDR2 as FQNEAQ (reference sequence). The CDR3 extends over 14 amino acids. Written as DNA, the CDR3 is TGTGCCAGCAGCTTAGGCCGGGAGAACACTGAAGCTTTCTTT. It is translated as CASSLGRENTEAFF.

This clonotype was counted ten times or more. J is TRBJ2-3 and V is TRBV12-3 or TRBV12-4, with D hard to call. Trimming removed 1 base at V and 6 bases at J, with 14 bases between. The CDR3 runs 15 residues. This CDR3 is CASSLEGTTYDTQYF. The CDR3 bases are TGTGCCAGCAGTTTAGAAGGCACCACCTACGATACGCAGTATTTT.

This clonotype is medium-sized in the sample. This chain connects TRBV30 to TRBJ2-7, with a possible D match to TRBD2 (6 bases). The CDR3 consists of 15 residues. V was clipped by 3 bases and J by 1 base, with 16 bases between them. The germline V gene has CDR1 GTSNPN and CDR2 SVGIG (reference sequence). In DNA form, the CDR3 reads TGTGCCTGGAGCGGCGGGGCGTCGAGATCCTACGAGCAGTACTTC. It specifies CAWSGGASRSYEQYF.

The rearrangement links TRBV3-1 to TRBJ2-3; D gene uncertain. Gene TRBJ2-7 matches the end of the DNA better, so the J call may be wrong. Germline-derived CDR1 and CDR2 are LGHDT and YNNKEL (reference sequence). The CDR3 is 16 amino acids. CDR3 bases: TGTGCCAGCAGCCAAGCCGCGTTGTGGGCCTCCTACGAGCAGTACTTC. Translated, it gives CASSQAALWASYEQYF.

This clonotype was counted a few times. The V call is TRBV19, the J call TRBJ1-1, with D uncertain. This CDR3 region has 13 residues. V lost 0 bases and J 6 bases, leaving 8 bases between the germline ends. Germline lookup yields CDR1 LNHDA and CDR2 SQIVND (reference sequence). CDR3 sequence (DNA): TGTGCCAGTAGTATAGACCCGATAGCTGAAGCTTTCTTT. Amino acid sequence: CASSIDPIAEAFF.

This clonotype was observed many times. Written as DNA, the CDR3 is TGTGCCAGCAGCCTAGAGGGGGAGAGTGAAGCTTTCTTT. Translated, it gives CASSLEGESEAFF. The genes are TRBV7-9 and TRBJ1-1, with D perhaps matching TRBD1 (6 bases). Trimming left V 5 bases short and J 7 bases short, with 14 bases between. Looked up from germline, CDR1 is SEHNR and CDR2 is FQNEAQ (reference sequence). There are 13 residues in the CDR3.

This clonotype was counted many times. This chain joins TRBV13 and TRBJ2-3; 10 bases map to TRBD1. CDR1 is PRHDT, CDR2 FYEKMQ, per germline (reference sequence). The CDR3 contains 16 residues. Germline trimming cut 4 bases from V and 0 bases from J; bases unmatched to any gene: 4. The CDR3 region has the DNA TGTGCCAGCAGCTGGGGACAGGGGTCTAGCACAGATACGCAGTATTTT. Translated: CASSWGQGSSTDTQYF.

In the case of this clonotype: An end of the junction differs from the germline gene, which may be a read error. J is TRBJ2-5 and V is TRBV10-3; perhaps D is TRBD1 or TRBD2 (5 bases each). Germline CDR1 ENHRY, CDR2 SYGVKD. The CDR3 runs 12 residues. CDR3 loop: CAISEGGEIQYF. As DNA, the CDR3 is TGTGCCATCAGTGAGGGGGGAGAGATCCAGTACTTC.

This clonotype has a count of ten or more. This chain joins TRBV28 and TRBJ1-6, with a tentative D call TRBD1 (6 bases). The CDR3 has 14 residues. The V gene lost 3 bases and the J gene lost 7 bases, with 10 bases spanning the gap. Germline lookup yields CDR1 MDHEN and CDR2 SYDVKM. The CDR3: CASSLGRGNSPLHF. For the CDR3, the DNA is TGTGCCAGCAGTTTGGGGAGGGGGAATTCACCCCTCCACTTT.

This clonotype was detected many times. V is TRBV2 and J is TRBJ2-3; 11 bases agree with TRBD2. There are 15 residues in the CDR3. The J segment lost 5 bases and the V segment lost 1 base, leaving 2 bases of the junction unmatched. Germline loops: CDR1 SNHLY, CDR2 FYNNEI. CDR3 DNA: TGTGCCAGCAGTGAAGGACTAGCGGGGATAGATACGCAGTATTTT. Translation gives CASSEGLAGIDTQYF.

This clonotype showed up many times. The CDR3 DNA reads TGTGCCAGCTCACCCGCAGGACAGGGGGCCTACGAGCAGTACTTC. Amino acid sequence: CASSPAGQGAYEQYF. This rearrangement joins TRBV18 to TRBJ2-7, with 10 bases matching TRBD1. The germline gives CDR1 KGHSH, CDR2 LQKENI. The CDR3 extends over 15 amino acids. J gave up 2 bases and V 3 bases, and 4 bases lay outside the gene matches.

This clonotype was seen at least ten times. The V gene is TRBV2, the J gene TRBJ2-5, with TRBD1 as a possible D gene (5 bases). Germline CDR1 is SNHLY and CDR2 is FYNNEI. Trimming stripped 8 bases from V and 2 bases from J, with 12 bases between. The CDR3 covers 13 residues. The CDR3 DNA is TGTGCCAGCGGGGCAGGCATTCAAGAGACCCAGTACTTC. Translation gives CASGAGIQETQYF.